Listed here are 20 T cell receptor beta chains from one sample, sequenced in a study of T cells expressing NK-cell markers. TCRdb reprocessed the 5' RACE reads and reports one entry per CDR3 protein, with no DNA. This sample contains about 370,000 distinct CDR3 sequences. The sequenced sample was blood T cells: a sorted CD56 or NKG2C T cell subset, CD4+ or CD8+ T cells, or bulk PBMC T cells (not recorded which). These TCRs come from a woman in her forties or fifties in good health.

The V and J genes are TRBV12-3 or TRBV12-4 and TRBJ1-1; lacking DNA, the TRBD1 call made by TCRdb goes unchecked. This CDR3 region has 13 residues. CDR3 sequence reads: CASSPDRVGEAFF.

The chain is built from TRBV29-1 and TRBJ1-2. Germline CDR1 is SQVTM and CDR2 is ANQGSEA. The CDR3 consists of 11 residues. CDR3 loop: CSGREAYGYTF.

The chain employs TRBV5-5 and TRBJ1-4. The CDR3 extends over 15 amino acids. Per the germline V gene, CDR1 is SGHKS and CDR2 is YYEKEE (reference sequence). The CDR3 spells CASSLAEFGNEKLFF.

This chain connects TRBV29-1 to TRBJ2-3; TCRdb gives TRBD2 as the D gene, but with no DNA this cannot be confirmed. Germline assignment: CDR1 SQVTM and CDR2 ANQGSEA. This CDR3 comprises 13 residues. The CDR3 sequence: CSVRAPSTDTQYF.

The V and J genes are TRBV19 and TRBJ2-1; the TRBD2 assignment by TCRdb is unverifiable without DNA. Germline V gives CDR1 LNHDA, CDR2 SQIVND (reference sequence). The CDR3 loop spans 15 amino acids. The CDR3 sequence is CASTPGAGGMGEQFF.

This chain joins TRBV6-5 and TRBJ2-7. The V gene's germline CDR1 is MNHEY and CDR2 SVGAGI. There are 11 residues in the CDR3. CDR3 in amino acids: CASSYIGEQYF.

The chain combines TRBV5-1 with TRBJ1-5; TCRdb's D gene call, TRBD1, goes unchecked for lack of DNA. CDR1 and CDR2 (germline): SGHRS, YFSETQ. This CDR3 region has 13 residues. The CDR3 here is CASRDSENQPQHF.

The V call is TRBV7-9, the J call TRBJ2-1. The germline V gene encodes CDR1 SEHNR and CDR2 FQNEAQ (reference sequence). This CDR3 is 11 amino acids long. The CDR3 sequence: CASDGTDGEFF.

The chain links TRBV4-2 to TRBJ2-1; the TCRdb D gene call, TRBD2, has no DNA to confirm it. CDR1 LGHNA and CDR2 YNFKEQ come from the germline V gene. The CDR3 runs to 16 residues. This CDR3 is CASSQSMAERRNEQFF.

The V gene is TRBV24-1, the J gene TRBJ1-1; TCRdb calls TRBD1, which cannot be checked without DNA. The CDR3 has 13 amino acids. Germline CDR1 KGHDR, CDR2 SFDVKD. The CDR3 sequence: CATSDLIQGTAFF.

The gene calls are TRBV2 and TRBJ2-7; TCRdb lists TRBD2, though no DNA is available to test this call. Per germline, CDR1 SNHLY and CDR2 FYNNEI. This CDR3 has 16 residues. CDR3 amino acids: CASSEEASGISYEQYF.

The V call is TRBV10-3, the J call TRBJ2-4; TCRdb indicates TRBD1, and absent DNA this call remains unverified. This CDR3 is 15 amino acids long. Germline V lookup: CDR1 ENHRY, CDR2 SYGVKD. CDR3: CAISEPGTRENIQYF.

This chain uses TRBV5-1 with TRBJ2-3. The CDR3 covers 14 residues. The germline V gene encodes CDR1 SGHRS and CDR2 YFSETQ. The chain's CDR3 is CASSLKRVQDTQYF.

This chain connects TRBV7-9 to TRBJ1-2; the D call of TRBD1 rests on TCRdb alone, since no DNA is present to check it. The CDR3 length is 14 residues. Germline-derived CDR1 and CDR2 are SEHNR and FQNEAQ (reference sequence). This CDR3 is CASIDPGGNYGYTF.

The gene calls are TRBV10-3 and TRBJ2-5. This CDR3 has 14 residues. CDR1 and CDR2 (germline): ENHRY, SYGVKD. The CDR3 reads CAISESATEETQYF.

This chain links TRBV3-1 with TRBJ1-2; as DNA is missing, the TRBD1 call by TCRdb cannot be tested. This CDR3 is 14 amino acids long. In germline, CDR1 is LGHDT, CDR2 YNNKEL (reference sequence). The CDR3 region is CASSQDPAAYGYTF. Variable domain in full (rest from reference TRBV3-1 and TRBJ1-2): DTAVSQTPKYLVTQMGNDKSIKCEQNLGHDTMYWYKQDSKKFLKIMFSYNNKELIINETVPNRFSPKSPDKAHLNLHINSLELGDSAVYFCASSQDPAAYGYTFGSGTRLTVV.

The V gene is TRBV6-6, the J gene TRBJ2-1; TCRdb names TRBD1, which stays unverified in the absence of DNA. The CDR3 is made up of 17 amino acids. Germline lookup yields CDR1 MNHNY and CDR2 SVGAGI (reference sequence). CDR3 sequence reads: CASSYSITGQNYNEQFF.

V and J are TRBV12-3 or TRBV12-4 and TRBJ2-7. There are 12 residues in the CDR3. CDR3 amino acids: CASSFTDIQQYF.

The chain uses TRBV20-1 and TRBJ2-4; absent DNA, TCRdb's TRBD2 call cannot be checked. Looked up from germline, CDR1 is DFQATT and CDR2 is SNEGSKA (reference sequence). The CDR3 spans 15 residues. The CDR3 here is CSASNAGSVKNIQYF.

V and J are TRBV6-1 and TRBJ2-1; the TCRdb call, TRBD2, lacks DNA for checking. CDR3 length: 18 amino acids. The germline V gene has CDR1 MNHNS and CDR2 SASEGT. This CDR3 is CASSEEGGLAGIYNEQFF.